The clone carrying this TCR beta chain came up a few times. Both 60 Vbeta primers and 13 Jbeta primers went into the PCR. Per the study methods: Roughly 10 million shared chains were among tens of millions of unique TCR beta chains counted in a later analysis. Libraries were prepared by immunoSEQ multiplex PCR; TCRdb keeps only in-frame clonotypes and omits some of them. V, J and clone size are those of that table, while D and trimming were read from the DNA. The table has 100,000 to 150,000 clones, around 78% seen once. The data belong to a study of cytomegalovirus exposure and HLA in healthy donors. Across the study: About 80 million unique TCRs from HLA-typed donors made up an early data release. Within the Caucasian-associated ancestry cluster were around 80% of the approximately 400 genotyped donors.

The sample taken for sequencing was PBMCs. This TCR derives from a man aged 45-60 years in good health and CMV-seronegative.

The CDR3 nucleotides read TGTGCCAGCAGCGTAGCAACAAGCGGGACCACCGGGGAGCTGTTTTTT. It specifies CASSVATSGTTGELFF. V usage is TRBV9 and J usage is TRBJ2-2; TRBD2 aligns across 7 bases. CDR1 and CDR2 (germline): SGDLS, YYNGEE. V dropped 0 bases and J dropped 4; count of bases not matched to a gene: 6. The CDR3 covers 16 residues.